This entry features one T cell receptor beta chain sequence. Clones were sequenced by immunoSEQ multiplex PCR, and TCRdb holds only the in-frame ones, with some missing. The profile covers 450,000 to 500,000 clones, with roughly 90% appearing a single time and roughly 0.7% taken by the ten largest. Cohort placement rested on clinical history that participants reported themselves. This record comes from a study of blood T cell repertoires in COVID-19. Sequences were obtained from PBMCs or T cells enriched from blood (not recorded which). The sequence was obtained from a woman in her late teens or twenties who had recovered from COVID-19.

CDR3 region: CAGRQGSDQPQHF. CDR3 coding DNA: TGTGCCGGAAGACAGGGGTCCGATCAGCCCCAGCATTTT. V gene TRBV6-5 combines with J gene TRBJ1-5, with 8 bases lining up with TRBD1. The V segment lost 11 bases and the J segment 5 bases; nucleotides outside the gene matches: 8. Per germline, CDR1 MNHEY and CDR2 SVGAGI. The CDR3 consists of 13 residues.